A single count supports the clone carrying this TCR beta chain. Germline V gene data show CDR1 as SGHNT and CDR2 as YYREEE (reference sequence). The CDR3 runs 15 residues. The V end lost 3 bases, the J end lost 6 bases, and 18 bases lay between the germline ends. These data originate in a study of OX40 agonist ivuxolimab in advanced cancers. At the level of the study: Participants averaged approximately 65 years of age (range roughly 23 to 90) and were 75% to 90% male.

Clones were sequenced by immunoSEQ multiplex PCR, and TCRdb holds only the in-frame ones, with some missing. The sample yields tens of thousands of clones, about 85% seen once. This specimen consisted of CD4+ or CD8+ T cells sorted from blood, obtained in a trial of the OX40 agonist ivuxolimab. This chain uses TRBV5-4 with TRBJ1-1, with D possibly matching TRBD1 (6 bases). The clonotype was recovered from an adult with an advanced solid tumor such as melanoma, head and neck, liver or kidney cancer. The CDR3 DNA reads TGTGCCAGCAGCTCCGTAACGCAAGGGGGGCCTGAAGCTTTCTTT. It yields the protein CASSSVTQGGPEAFF.